The 16 T cell receptor beta chains listed next were all sequenced from one sample in a study of blood T cell repertoires in COVID-19. Sequenced by immunoSEQ multiplex PCR; TCRdb stores in-frame clones only, minus some. Seen here are about 79,000 clones, 85% to 90% observed once, and the top ten hold approximately 15%. Sequencing was performed on peripheral blood. These receptors came from a man aged 65-85 years with active or convalescent COVID-19.

The chain has TRBV28 and TRBJ1-4; 8 bases are shared with TRBD1. This CDR3 region has 18 residues. With V trimmed by 5 bases and J by 7 bases, 18 bases remained unmatched. Germline V gives CDR1 MDHEN, CDR2 SYDVKM. CDR3 protein: CASSPLDRGRSRGEKLFF. The DNA for the CDR3 is TGTGCCAGCAGTCCGCTAGACAGGGGACGTAGCAGAGGTGAAAAACTGTTTTTT.

The chain combines TRBV19 with TRBJ1-5, with D tentatively TRBD1 (6 bases). The CDR3 is 15 amino acids. V lost 6 bases and J 5 bases, leaving 17 bases between the germline ends. Germline-derived CDR1 and CDR2 are LNHDA and SQIVND (reference sequence). For the CDR3, the DNA is TGTGCCAGTAGCCGAATAGGGGGGGGAGATCAGCCCCAGCATTTT. Translating it yields CASSRIGGGDQPQHF.

CDR3 DNA: TGCGCCAGCAGCCCACATGGGGACAGGGGGCTTGGCTACACCTTC. It yields the protein CASSPHGDRGLGYTF. V and J are TRBV5-1 and TRBJ1-2; 12 positions match TRBD1. Germline V CDR1 and CDR2: SGHRS, YFSETQ. V lost 4 bases, J lost 7 bases, and 8 bases stayed unmatched. The CDR3 has 15 residues.

V is TRBV2 and J is TRBJ1-1; D might be TRBD1 (6 bases). The CDR3 runs to 13 residues. V lost 7 bases, J lost 1 base, and 10 bases lay in between. From germline, CDR1 is SNHLY and CDR2 FYNNEI. CDR3 DNA: TGTGCCAGCACCCAGACAGGGAACACTGAAGCTTTCTTT. Residues: CASTQTGNTEAFF.

The chain recombines TRBV7-3 with TRBJ1-1; tentative D call: TRBD1 (5 bases). Germline V gene sequence: CDR1 SGHTA, CDR2 FQGTGA. Trimming shortened V by 5 bases and J by 1 base, and 14 bases separated the two germline ends. CDR3 length: 15 residues. CDR3: CASSQWGRGNTEAFF. The CDR3 bases are TGTGCCAGCAGCCAGTGGGGCAGAGGGAACACTGAAGCTTTCTTT.

The chain carries TRBV19 and TRBJ2-1; 9 bases fit TRBD2. The J segment lost 7 bases and the V segment lost 5 bases, leaving 15 bases of the junction unmatched. CDR3 size: 17 residues. The germline CDR1 and CDR2 sequences are LNHDA and SQIVND (reference sequence). The CDR3 reads CASSRGLRREGQNEQFF. The CDR3 DNA sequence: TGTGCCAGTAGTCGGGGGTTGAGGCGGGAGGGCCAGAATGAGCAGTTCTTC.

This sequence joins TRBV5-1 and TRBJ2-2; D perhaps matches TRBD1 (5 bases). V was shortened by 4 bases and J by 6 bases, with 13 bases between the two germline ends. CDR1 and CDR2 (germline): SGHRS, YFSETQ. This CDR3 comprises 14 residues. The CDR3 reads CASSLRVGAGELFF. DNA for the CDR3: TGCGCCAGCAGCCTTCGGGTAGGGGCCGGGGAGCTGTTTTTT.

CDR3 amino acids: CASSKWRDNSGRTGNEQFF. CDR3 DNA: TGTGCCAGCAGCAAATGGCGGGATAATAGCGGGAGAACGGGCAATGAGCAGTTCTTC. This chain links TRBV2 with TRBJ2-1, with 9 bases fitting TRBD2. The CDR3 consists of 19 residues. CDR1 is SNHLY, CDR2 FYNNEI, per germline. V lost 6 bases to trimming and J lost 6 bases; unmatched junction nucleotides: 21.

V and J are TRBV4-1 and TRBJ2-1; TRBD2 aligns across 11 bases. Germline CDR1 MGHRA, CDR2 YSYEKL. This CDR3 comprises 15 residues. With V trimmed by 0 bases and J by 15 bases, 10 bases remained unmatched. The CDR3 reads CASSQDRVAGGPAFF. The CDR3 bases are TGCGCCAGCAGCCAAGATCGTGTAGCGGGAGGGCCTGCGTTCTTC.

This clone was recorded only once. The chain carries TRBV28 and TRBJ1-5; 7 bases line up with TRBD1. The V segment lost 6 bases and the J segment 2 bases; nucleotides outside the gene matches: 13. CDR1 is MDHEN, CDR2 SYDVKM, per germline. This CDR3 comprises 17 residues. CDR3 sequence: CASRKDREAPRNQPQHF. CDR3 DNA sequence: TGTGCCAGCAGAAAAGACAGGGAAGCGCCTCGCAATCAGCCCCAGCATTTT.

The V gene is TRBV7-9, the J gene TRBJ2-6; 7 positions agree with TRBD1. The CDR3 extends over 15 amino acids. CDR1 SEHNR and CDR2 FQNEAQ come from the germline V gene (reference sequence). Trimming at V came to 5 bases and at J to 2 bases, leaving 3 bases not matched to a gene. The chain's CDR3 is CASSAQGAGANVLTF. DNA for the CDR3: TGTGCCAGCAGCGCGCAGGGGGCTGGGGCCAACGTCCTGACTTTC. Using reference TRBV7-9 and TRBJ2-6 for the parts outside the CDR3, the full variable domain is DTGVSQNPRHKITKRGQNVTFRCDPISEHNRLYWYRQTLGQGPEFLTYFQNEAQLEKSRLLSDRFSAERPKGSFSTLEIQRTEQGDSAMYLCASSAQGAGANVLTFGAGSRLTVL.

The V gene is TRBV19, the J gene TRBJ2-7, with TRBD1 matching 10 bases. Per the germline V gene, CDR1 is LNHDA and CDR2 is SQIVND (reference sequence). CDR3 length: 14 residues. V gave up 7 bases and J gave up 6 bases; unmatched junction bases: 9. CDR3: CASNPGTGALEQYF. In DNA, the CDR3 is TGTGCCAGTAACCCCGGGACAGGGGCCCTCGAGCAGTACTTC.

V usage is TRBV6-4 and J usage is TRBJ1-2, with D possibly being TRBD1 (5 bases). Trimming cost V 8 bases and J 6 bases, with 16 bases left between them. This CDR3 has 13 residues. CDR1 and CDR2 from the germline V gene are MRHNA and SNTAGT. In DNA form, the CDR3 reads TGTGCCAGCTCGACAGAAGGGGCCGATGGCTACACCTTC. Translated: CASSTEGADGYTF.

This chain connects TRBV5-1 to TRBJ1-2; D remains unclear. CDR1 SGHRS and CDR2 YFSETQ come from the germline V gene. Trimming stripped 0 bases from V and 7 bases from J, with 22 bases between. The CDR3 runs 17 residues. The CDR3 DNA is TGCGCCAGCAGCTTGGTCGGAGGTCTGCCTGTTCGGAGTGGCTACACCTTC. This encodes CASSLVGGLPVRSGYTF.

The chain couples TRBV4-2 to TRBJ1-2, with D unresolved. This CDR3 contains 15 residues. Germline assignment: CDR1 LGHNA and CDR2 YNFKEQ. V was trimmed by 0 bases and J by 7 bases, leaving 15 bases between them. This CDR3 is CASSQDRRYLSGYTF. The CDR3 coding sequence is TGTGCCAGCAGCCAAGACAGGCGCTACCTATCTGGCTACACCTTC.

The rearrangement links TRBV28 to TRBJ2-7; 9 bases map to TRBD2. Per the germline V gene, CDR1 is MDHEN and CDR2 is SYDVKM. This CDR3 is 17 amino acids long. V shed 0 bases, J shed 2 bases, and the junction held 8 bases outside the gene matches. CDR3 in DNA: TGTGCCAGCAGTTTATGGGCTTCCGAGCGGGGGGCCTACGAGCAGTACTTC. Translation gives CASSLWASERGAYEQYF. Combining the CDR3 with reference TRBV28 and TRBJ2-7 gives the whole variable domain DVKVTQSSRYLVKRTGEKVFLECVQDMDHENMFWYRQDPGLGLRLIYFSYDVKMKEKGDIPEGYSVSREKKERFSLILESASTNQTSMYLCASSLWASERGAYEQYFGPGTRLTVT.